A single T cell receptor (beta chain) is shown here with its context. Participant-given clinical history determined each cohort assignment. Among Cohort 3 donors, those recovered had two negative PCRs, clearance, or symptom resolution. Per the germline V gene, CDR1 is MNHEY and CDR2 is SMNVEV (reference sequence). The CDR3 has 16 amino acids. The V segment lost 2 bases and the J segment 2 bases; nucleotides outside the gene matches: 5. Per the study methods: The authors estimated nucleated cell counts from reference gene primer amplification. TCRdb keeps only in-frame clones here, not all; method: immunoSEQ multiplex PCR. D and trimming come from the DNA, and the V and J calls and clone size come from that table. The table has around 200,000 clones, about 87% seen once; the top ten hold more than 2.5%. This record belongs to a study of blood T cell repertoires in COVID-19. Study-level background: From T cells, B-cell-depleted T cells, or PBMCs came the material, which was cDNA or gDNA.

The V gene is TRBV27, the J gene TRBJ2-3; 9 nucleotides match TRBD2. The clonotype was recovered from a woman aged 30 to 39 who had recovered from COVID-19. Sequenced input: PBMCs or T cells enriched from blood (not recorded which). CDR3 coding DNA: TGTGCCAGCAGTTTACGGGCTAGCGGGGTCACAGATACGCAGTATTTT. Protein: CASSLRASGVTDTQYF.